Listed here are 14 T cell receptor beta chains from one sample, sequenced in a study of T-cell reconstitution after alpha-beta-depleted transplantation in children (TCRdb year 2016). The treatment or condition label here, explained by the study, means: allogeneic hematopoietic cell transplantation with graft depleted of TCRalphabeta T cells and CD19 B cells. Library generation was performed with PCR. Sequencing relied on an Illumina HiSeq 2500. TCR library preparation used molecular barcoding, with unique molecular identifiers applied to normalize quantification of the TCRbeta repertoire. TCRdb's own reprocessing of the public reads used fastp at Q25 and MiXCR and kept productive beta chains. Each CDR3 protein appears once, grouped with its most common genes and DNA. Across this sample there are 90,000 to 100,000 distinct CDR3 sequences, with 20% to 30% seen only once. The leading ten clones occupy roughly 23% of the sample.

This specimen consisted of PBMCs, obtained before TCRalphabeta/CD19-depleted stem cell transplant. These TCRs come from a boy younger than 10 with acute lymphoblastic leukemia, due to receive a stem cell transplant.

The sample holds many counts of this clonotype. The rearrangement links TRBV5-1 to TRBJ2-3; D not resolved. The CDR3 has 13 residues. Per germline, CDR1 SGHRS and CDR2 YFSETQ. With 3 bases removed from V and 2 bases from J, the gap between germline ends came to 7 bases. CDR3 in amino acids: CASSSRLTDTQYF. The CDR3 DNA reads TGCGCCAGCAGCTCCCGACTCACAGATACGCAGTATTTT. The variable domain in full, with the rest retrieved from reference TRBV5-1 and TRBJ2-3, is KAGVTQTPRYLIKTRGQQVTLSCSPISGHRSVSWYQQTPGQGLQFLFEYFSETQRNKGNFPGRFSGRQFSNSRSEMNVSTLELGDSALYLCASSSRLTDTQYFGPGTRLTVL.

This clonotype appeared a few times. The chain uses TRBV5-1 and TRBJ2-3; maybe TRBD1 (5 bases). Germline CDR1 SGHRS, CDR2 YFSETQ. Trimming pared 1 base from V and 3 bases from J, leaving 9 bases between. The CDR3 is made up of 14 amino acids. As DNA, the CDR3 is TGCGCCAGCAGCTTGATACAGGTGACAGATACGCAGTATTTT. Translation: CASSLIQVTDTQYF.

This clonotype was seen more than once but under ten times. V and J are TRBV5-5 and TRBJ2-7, with 8 bases fitting TRBD2. With V trimmed by 0 bases and J by 1 base, 12 bases remained unmatched. There are 18 residues in the CDR3. Germline CDR1 SGHKS, CDR2 YYEKEE (reference sequence). The CDR3 coding sequence is TGTGCCAGCAGCTTGGGGCTAACACTAGCGGCTTATTCCTACGAGCAGTACTTC. The encoded protein is CASSLGLTLAAYSYEQYF.

The chain employs TRBV2 and TRBJ2-2; 7 nucleotides agree with TRBD2. The CDR3 is made up of 14 amino acids. Per germline, CDR1 SNHLY and CDR2 FYNNEI. Germline trimming cut 0 bases from V and 7 bases from J; bases unmatched to any gene: 2. CDR3 coding DNA: TGTGCCAGCAGTGAAGCGCGGGGGAACGGGGAGCTGTTTTTT. It translates to CASSEARGNGELFF.

The chain links TRBV6-6 to TRBJ2-5; D unresolved. Per the germline V gene, CDR1 is MNHNY and CDR2 is SVGAGI (reference sequence). V was clipped by 5 bases and J by 5 bases, with 9 bases between them. There are 12 residues in the CDR3. The CDR3 sequence is CASSPVGETQYF. CDR3 coding DNA: TGTGCCAGCAGTCCCGTCGGGGAGACCCAGTACTTC.

V usage is TRBV28 and J usage is TRBJ2-1; D possibly corresponds to TRBD1 (5 bases). Trimming left V 8 bases short and J 0 bases short, with 5 bases between. Germline V gene sequence: CDR1 MDHEN, CDR2 SYDVKM. The CDR3 consists of 12 residues. The CDR3 bases are TGTGCCAGCCAGGGCTCCTACAATGAGCAGTTCTTC. Protein product: CASQGSYNEQFF.

The chain carries TRBV20-1 and TRBJ2-5; D unclear. The CDR3 runs 13 residues. Trimming removed 0 bases at V and 9 bases at J, with 14 bases between. CDR1 and CDR2 (germline): DFQATT, SNEGSKA (reference sequence). For the CDR3, the DNA is TGCAGTGCTAGAGATACTACACTCATGGCCCAGTACTTC. Its protein product is CSARDTTLMAQYF.

The V call is TRBV6-1, the J call TRBJ2-7, with 9 bases identical to TRBD2. Germline V gene sequence: CDR1 MNHNS, CDR2 SASEGT. Trimming cost V 6 bases and J 2 bases; bases outside gene matches: 8. The CDR3 runs 15 residues. The CDR3 region has the DNA TGTGCCAGCAGACCTAGCGGGAAGGGTCCCTACGAGCAGTACTTC. Translating it yields CASRPSGKGPYEQYF.

The CDR3 spells CASSFQGATQPQHF. The CDR3 DNA reads as TGTGCCAGCAGCTTCCAGGGGGCGACGCAGCCCCAGCATTTT. The V gene is TRBV7-9, the J gene TRBJ1-5; 8 bases are shared with TRBD1. The CDR3 runs to 14 residues. Germline lookup yields CDR1 SEHNR and CDR2 FQNEAQ (reference sequence). The ends lost 3 bases at V and 7 bases at J; junction bases unmatched: 5.

This clonotype occurred a few times. J is TRBJ2-3 and V is TRBV5-1, with 11 positions matching TRBD1. There are 15 residues in the CDR3. Germline trimming cut 7 bases from V and 5 bases from J; bases unmatched to any gene: 9. Germline lookup yields CDR1 SGHRS and CDR2 YFSETQ. The CDR3, as DNA: TGCGCCAGCGGAATCGGACAGGGGGCGCGAGATACGCAGTATTTT. Translated, it gives CASGIGQGARDTQYF.

This clonotype was counted many times. The gene calls are TRBV5-1 and TRBJ2-1, with a weak D call TRBD2 (6 bases). Germline assignment: CDR1 SGHRS and CDR2 YFSETQ. The CDR3 covers 15 residues. The V end was cut by 7 bases, the J end by 4 bases, with 18 bases between. CDR3: CASSDGRGEYNEQFF. The CDR3 nucleotides read TGCGCCAGCTCAGACGGGCGGGGAGAATACAATGAGCAGTTCTTC.

The CDR3 sequence is CASRQTSVTDTQYF. In nucleotides, the CDR3 is TGTGCCAGCAGGCAGACTAGCGTCACAGATACGCAGTATTTT. This chain uses TRBV6-1 with TRBJ2-3; TRBD2 agrees at 8 bases. The CDR3 contains 14 residues. With 6 bases clipped from V and 2 bases from J, the junction kept 4 bases outside the gene matches. Germline V CDR1 and CDR2: MNHNS, SASEGT.

This clonotype was seen a few times. J is TRBJ2-1 and V is TRBV20-1; no firm D call. The ends were cut back, 3 bases at V and 0 bases at J, with 9 bases in the middle. Germline loops: CDR1 DFQATT, CDR2 SNEGSKA (reference sequence). This CDR3 has 14 residues. The CDR3 region is CSASPFNSYNEQFF. In DNA form, the CDR3 reads TGCAGTGCTAGCCCTTTTAACTCCTACAATGAGCAGTTCTTC.

This clonotype was detected ten times or more. V and J are TRBV5-1 and TRBJ2-1, with D possibly being TRBD1 (5 bases). Per germline, CDR1 SGHRS and CDR2 YFSETQ. CDR3 length: 15 residues. V was pared by 6 bases and J by 5 bases, with 18 bases between. CDR3 loop: CASNPAMGRNNEQFF. The CDR3 DNA reads TGCGCCAGCAACCCCGCAATGGGGCGGAACAATGAGCAGTTCTTC. Using reference TRBV5-1 and TRBJ2-1 for the parts outside the CDR3, the full variable domain is KAGVTQTPRYLIKTRGQQVTLSCSPISGHRSVSWYQQTPGQGLQFLFEYFSETQRNKGNFPGRFSGRQFSNSRSEMNVSTLELGDSALYLCASNPAMGRNNEQFFGPGTRLTVL.